The clone carrying this T cell receptor (beta chain) was recorded at least ten times. Fresh peripheral blood, roughly 10 ml, was the source of the PBMCs. These data come from a study of T cells in Graves' hyperthyroidism and ophthalmopathy. The CDR3 runs to 13 residues. Trimming removed 4 bases from V and 3 bases from J, with 10 bases in between. Germline values: CDR1 SGHRS, CDR2 YFSETQ. Amplified regions were TCR beta CDR3 sequences from RNA transcripts. Researchers ran a first-round RT-PCR on the TCR CDR3 using the HTBI primer set. TCRdb redid the calling of the multiplex PCR reads with MiXCR, one entry per CDR3 protein. The data show 300,000 to 450,000 distinct CDR3 sequences, about 18% seen once.

The rearrangement links TRBV5-1 to TRBJ2-5, with D perhaps matching TRBD2 (6 bases). Sample: blood. The sequence derives from a man aged 18 to 30 with Graves' ophthalmopathy. The CDR3 DNA sequence: TGCGCCAGCAGCCGGTGGAGGGAAGAGACCCAGTACTTC. It specifies CASSRWREETQYF.